The rows below give T cell receptor beta chains drawn from one sample of a study of T-cell reconstitution after alpha-beta-depleted transplantation in children. TCRdb reprocessed the PCR reads via MiXCR and lists one record per CDR3 protein. This table holds 65,000 to 85,000 distinct CDR3 sequences, about a tenth found once. This specimen consisted of PBMCs, obtained before TCRalphabeta/CD19-depleted stem cell transplant. Receptors originate from a boy aged 5-17 years with acute myeloid leukemia, due to receive a stem cell transplant. The CDR3 runs from the conserved cysteine through the conserved F or W. D genes are given only for firm matches. Clone size is stated in some rows and not others, as once, few, many or a class when expanded.

V	D	J	size	DNA	CDR3
TRBV5-1	-	TRBJ1-3	few	TGCGCCAGCAGCTTGGATCTCGCCTCTGGAAACACCATATATTTT	CASSLDLASGNTIYF
TRBV7-6	TRBD2	TRBJ2-2	-	TGTGCCAGCACAACGGGACTAGCGGGGTTCGCGAACACCGGGGAGCTGTTTTTT	CASTTGLAGFANTGELFF
TRBV5-6	-	TRBJ2-5	-	TGTGCCAGCAGCTTGGCACGTTTCGGGGATCAAGAGACCCAGTACTTC	CASSLARFGDQETQYF
TRBV11-2	TRBD2	TRBJ2-7	many	TGTGCCAGCAGCCCGGAGGCTAGCGGGAATTTCTGGCTTTACGAGCAGTACTTC	CASSPEASGNFWLYEQYF
TRBV11-2	-	TRBJ2-1	many	TGTGCCAGCACTCATAGGGACAATGAGCAGTTCTTC	CASTHRDNEQFF
TRBV5-5	-	TRBJ2-3	many	TGTGCCAGCAGCTTGGCTTGGCAGGGGATAGATACGCAGTATTTT	CASSLAWQGIDTQYF
TRBV12-3/TRBV12-4	-	TRBJ1-3	many	TGTGCCAGCGCCCAACCGCCACCTGTCTCTGGAAACACCATATATTTT	CASAQPPPVSGNTIYF
TRBV5-6	TRBD1	TRBJ1-2	many	TGTGCCAGCAGCGAGGACAGGGGGTATGGCTACACCTTC	CASSEDRGYGYTF
TRBV27	-	TRBJ1-1	many	TGTGCCAGCAGTTTAAAGCGCATATCGAACACTGAAGCTTTCTTT	CASSLKRISNTEAFF
TRBV7-9	-	TRBJ2-5	few	TGTGCCAGCAGTCCTCAACCCCCGGGGATGGAGACCCAGTACTTC	CASSPQPPGMETQYF
TRBV12-3/TRBV12-4	TRBD2	TRBJ2-3	-	TGTACCAGCAGGCCCCCCCCGGGACTAGCGGGATCTAGCACAGATACGCAGTATTTT	CTSRPPPGLAGSSTDTQYF
TRBV20-1	-	TRBJ1-2	many	TGCAGTGCTAGGGAGGGTCGGGGCTATGGCTACACCTTC	CSAREGRGYGYTF
TRBV7-9	TRBD2	TRBJ2-1	many	TGTGCCAGCAGCCCCGGGACTAGCGGGAGTGAAGACAATGAGCAGTTCTTC	CASSPGTSGSEDNEQFF
TRBV20-1	-	TRBJ1-3	many	TGCAGTGCACGCCGCTCTGGAAACACCATATATTTT	CSARRSGNTIYF
TRBV7-1	-	TRBJ1-2	few	TGTGCCAGCAGCCATGGACTGAGCTATGGCTACACCTTC	CASSHGLSYGYTF
TRBV18	-	TRBJ2-1	few	TGTGCCAGCTCACCAGACGTCAATTTGGGGTTCTTC	CASSPDVNLGFF
TRBV28	-	TRBJ1-4	many	TGTGCCAGCAGTTTAGTAGGGGTGGATGAAAAACTGTTTTTT	CASSLVGVDEKLFF
TRBV7-6	TRBD1	TRBJ1-4	many	TGTGCCAGCAGCCGCCACCCGACAGGGGAGGCTGAAAAACTGTTTTTT	CASSRHPTGEAEKLFF
TRBV5-1	TRBD2	TRBJ2-7	many	TGCGCCAGCAGCTTGGGGACTAGCGCGTTCTCCTACGAGCAGTACTTC	CASSLGTSAFSYEQYF
TRBV7-2	-	TRBJ2-7	many	TGTGCCAGCAGCCGCGGGACAGACTACGAGCAGTACTTC	CASSRGTDYEQYF
TRBV20-1	-	TRBJ2-7	many	TGCAGTGCCAGACCCGCCGGGCACGAGCAGTACTTC	CSARPAGHEQYF